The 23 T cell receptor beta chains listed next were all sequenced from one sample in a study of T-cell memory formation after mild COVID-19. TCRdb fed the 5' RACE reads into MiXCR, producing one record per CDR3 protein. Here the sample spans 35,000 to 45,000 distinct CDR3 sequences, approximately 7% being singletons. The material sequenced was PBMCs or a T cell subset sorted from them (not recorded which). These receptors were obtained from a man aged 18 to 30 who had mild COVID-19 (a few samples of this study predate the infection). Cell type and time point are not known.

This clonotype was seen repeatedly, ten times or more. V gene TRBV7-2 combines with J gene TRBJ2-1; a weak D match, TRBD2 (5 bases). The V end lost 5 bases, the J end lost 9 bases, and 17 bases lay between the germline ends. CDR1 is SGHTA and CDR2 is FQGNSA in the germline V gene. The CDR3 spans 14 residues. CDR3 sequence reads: CASSPPAGSLEQFF. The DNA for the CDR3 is TGTGCCAGCAGCCCCCCCGCGGGTTCCCTTGAGCAGTTCTTC. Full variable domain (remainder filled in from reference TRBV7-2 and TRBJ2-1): GAGVSQSPSNKVTEKGKDVELRCDPISGHTALYWYRQSLGQGLEFLIYFQGNSAPDKSGLPSDRFSAERTGGSVSTLTIQRTQQEDSAVYLCASSPPAGSLEQFFGPGTRLTVL.

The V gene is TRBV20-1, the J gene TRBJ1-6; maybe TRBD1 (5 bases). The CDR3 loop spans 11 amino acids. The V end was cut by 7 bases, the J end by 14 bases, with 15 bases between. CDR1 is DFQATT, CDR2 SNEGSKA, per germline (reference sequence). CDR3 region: CSVHGGSSLHF. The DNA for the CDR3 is TGCAGTGTTCACGGGGGAAGCTCCCTCCACTTT.

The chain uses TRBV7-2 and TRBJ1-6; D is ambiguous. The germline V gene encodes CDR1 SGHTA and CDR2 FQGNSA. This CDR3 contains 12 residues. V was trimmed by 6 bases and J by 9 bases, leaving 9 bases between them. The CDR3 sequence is CASRHYGSPLHF. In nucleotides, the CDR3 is TGTGCCAGCAGACACTACGGTTCACCCCTCCACTTT.

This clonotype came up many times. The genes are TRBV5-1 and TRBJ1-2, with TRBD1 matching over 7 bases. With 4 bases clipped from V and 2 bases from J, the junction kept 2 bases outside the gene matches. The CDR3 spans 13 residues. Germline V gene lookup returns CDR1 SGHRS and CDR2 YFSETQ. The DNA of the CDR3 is TGCGCCAGCAGCGCACAGGGGAACTATGGCTACACCTTC. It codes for CASSAQGNYGYTF.

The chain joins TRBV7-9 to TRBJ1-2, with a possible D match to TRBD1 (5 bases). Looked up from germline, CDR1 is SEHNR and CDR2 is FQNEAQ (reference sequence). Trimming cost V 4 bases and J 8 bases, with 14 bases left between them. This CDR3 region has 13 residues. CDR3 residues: CASSSDGGFGYTF. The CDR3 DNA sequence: TGTGCCAGCAGCTCCGATGGGGGATTCGGCTACACCTTC.

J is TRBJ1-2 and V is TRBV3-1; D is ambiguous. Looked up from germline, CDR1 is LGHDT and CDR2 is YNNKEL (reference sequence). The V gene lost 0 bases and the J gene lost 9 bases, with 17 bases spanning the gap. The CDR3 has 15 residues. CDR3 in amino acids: CASSQDSGSLSSYTF. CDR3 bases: TGTGCCAGCAGCCAAGATAGCGGATCTTTATCGAGCTACACCTTC.

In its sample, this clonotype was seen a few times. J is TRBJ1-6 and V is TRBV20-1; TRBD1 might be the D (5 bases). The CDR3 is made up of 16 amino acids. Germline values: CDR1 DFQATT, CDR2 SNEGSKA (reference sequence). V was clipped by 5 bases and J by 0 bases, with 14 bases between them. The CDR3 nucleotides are TGCAGTGCTGGGGACCCCGGCAGCTCCTATAATTCACCCCTCCACTTT. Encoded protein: CSAGDPGSSYNSPLHF.

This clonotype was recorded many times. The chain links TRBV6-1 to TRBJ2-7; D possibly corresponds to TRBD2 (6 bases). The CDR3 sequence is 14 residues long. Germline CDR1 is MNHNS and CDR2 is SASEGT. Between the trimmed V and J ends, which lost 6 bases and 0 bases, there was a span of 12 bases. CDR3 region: CASRRGLSSYEQYF. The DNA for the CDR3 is TGTGCCAGCAGGAGGGGACTGAGCTCCTACGAGCAGTACTTC.

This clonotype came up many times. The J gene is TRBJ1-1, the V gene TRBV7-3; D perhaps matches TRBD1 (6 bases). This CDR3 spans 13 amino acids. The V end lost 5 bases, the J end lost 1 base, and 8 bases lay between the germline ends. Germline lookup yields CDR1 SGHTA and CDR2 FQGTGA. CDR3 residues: CASSQTGNTEAFF. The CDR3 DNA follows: TGTGCCAGCAGCCAGACAGGGAACACTGAAGCTTTCTTT.

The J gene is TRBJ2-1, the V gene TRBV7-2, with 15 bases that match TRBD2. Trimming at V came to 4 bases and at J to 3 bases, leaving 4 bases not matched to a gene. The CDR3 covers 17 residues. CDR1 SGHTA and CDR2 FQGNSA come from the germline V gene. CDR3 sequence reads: CASSYLGLAGGYNEQFF. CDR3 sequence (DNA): TGTGCCAGCAGCTACCTGGGACTAGCGGGGGGCTACAATGAGCAGTTCTTC.

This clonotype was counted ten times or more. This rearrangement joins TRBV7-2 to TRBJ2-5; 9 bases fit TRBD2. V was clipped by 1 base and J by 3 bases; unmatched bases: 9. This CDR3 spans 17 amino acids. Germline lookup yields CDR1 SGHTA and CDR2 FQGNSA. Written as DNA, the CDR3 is TGTGCCAGCAGCTTAGGTGGCGGGGGGGCCGACAAAGAGACCCAGTACTTC. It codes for CASSLGGGGADKETQYF.

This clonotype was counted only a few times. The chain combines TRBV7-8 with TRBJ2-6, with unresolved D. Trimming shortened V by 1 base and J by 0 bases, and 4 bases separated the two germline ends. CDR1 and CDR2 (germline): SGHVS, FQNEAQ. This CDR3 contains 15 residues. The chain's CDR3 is CASSLGHSGANVLTF. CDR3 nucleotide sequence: TGTGCCAGCAGCTTAGGGCACTCTGGGGCCAACGTCCTGACTTTC.

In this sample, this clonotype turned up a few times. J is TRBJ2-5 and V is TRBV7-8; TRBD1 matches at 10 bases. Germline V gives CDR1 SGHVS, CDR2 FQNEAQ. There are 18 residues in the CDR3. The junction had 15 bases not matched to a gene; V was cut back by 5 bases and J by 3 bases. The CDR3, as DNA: TGTGCCAGCAGCCGGAGAACACGGGACAGGGGAGGAGAAGAGACCCAGTACTTC. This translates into CASSRRTRDRGGEETQYF.

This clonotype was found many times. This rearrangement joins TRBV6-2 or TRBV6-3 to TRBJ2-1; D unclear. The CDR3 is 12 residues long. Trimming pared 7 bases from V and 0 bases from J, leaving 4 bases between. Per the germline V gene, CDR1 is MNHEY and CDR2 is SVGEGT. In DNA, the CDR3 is TGTGCCAGCAAACGCTCCTACAATGAGCAGTTCTTC. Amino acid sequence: CASKRSYNEQFF.

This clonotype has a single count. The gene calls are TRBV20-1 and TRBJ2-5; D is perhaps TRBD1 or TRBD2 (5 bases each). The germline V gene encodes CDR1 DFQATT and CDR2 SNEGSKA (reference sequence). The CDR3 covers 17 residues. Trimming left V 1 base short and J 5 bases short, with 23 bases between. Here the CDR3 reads CSARGGRGDRLGETQYF. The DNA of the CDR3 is TGCAGTGCTAGAGGGGGCCGGGGCGATCGCCTGGGGGAGACCCAGTACTTC.

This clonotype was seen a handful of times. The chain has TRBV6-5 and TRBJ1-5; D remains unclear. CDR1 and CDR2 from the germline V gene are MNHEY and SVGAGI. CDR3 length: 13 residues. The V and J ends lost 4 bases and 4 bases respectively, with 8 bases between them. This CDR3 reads CASSSGQNQPQHF. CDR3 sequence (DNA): TGTGCCAGCAGTTCGGGTCAAAATCAGCCCCAGCATTTT.

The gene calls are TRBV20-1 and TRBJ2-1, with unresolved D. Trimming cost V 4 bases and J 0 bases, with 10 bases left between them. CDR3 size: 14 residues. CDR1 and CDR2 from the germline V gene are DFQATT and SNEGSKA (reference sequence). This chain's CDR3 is CSAMPLSSYNEQFF. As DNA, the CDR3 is TGCAGTGCTATGCCCTTATCCTCCTACAATGAGCAGTTCTTC.

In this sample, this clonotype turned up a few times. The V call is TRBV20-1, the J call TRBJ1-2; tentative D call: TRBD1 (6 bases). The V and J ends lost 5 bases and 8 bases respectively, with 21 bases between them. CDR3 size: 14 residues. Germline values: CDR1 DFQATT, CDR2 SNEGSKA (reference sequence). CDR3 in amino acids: CSAPKPQGKGGYTF. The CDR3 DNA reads TGCAGTGCTCCGAAACCTCAGGGGAAAGGGGGCTACACCTTC.

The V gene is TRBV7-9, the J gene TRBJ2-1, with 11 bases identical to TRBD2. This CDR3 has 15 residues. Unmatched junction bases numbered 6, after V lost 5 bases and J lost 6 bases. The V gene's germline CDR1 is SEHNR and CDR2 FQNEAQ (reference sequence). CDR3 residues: CASSPTSGGSNEQFF. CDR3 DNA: TGTGCCAGCAGCCCAACTAGCGGGGGTAGCAATGAGCAGTTCTTC.

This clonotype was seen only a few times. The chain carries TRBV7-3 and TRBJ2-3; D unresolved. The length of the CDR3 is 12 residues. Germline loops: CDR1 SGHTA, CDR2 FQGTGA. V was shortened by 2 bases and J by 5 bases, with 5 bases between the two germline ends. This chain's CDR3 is CASSLFGDTQYF. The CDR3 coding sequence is TGTGCCAGCAGCTTATTTGGAGATACGCAGTATTTT. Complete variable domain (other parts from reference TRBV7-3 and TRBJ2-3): GAGVSQTPSNKVTEKGKYVELRCDPISGHTALYWYRQSLGQGPEFLIYFQGTGAADDSGLPNDRFFAVRPEGSVSTLKIQRTERGDSAVYLCASSLFGDTQYFGPGTRLTVL.

This CDR3 is CASSFGSATHYEQYF. The CDR3 nucleotides are TGTGCCAGCAGCTTTGGTTCAGCCACCCACTACGAGCAGTACTTC. The rearrangement links TRBV7-2 to TRBJ2-7; D call uncertain. Deletions cut 3 bases from V and 3 bases from J, with 15 bases between. CDR3 length: 15 amino acids. The germline V gene encodes CDR1 SGHTA and CDR2 FQGNSA.

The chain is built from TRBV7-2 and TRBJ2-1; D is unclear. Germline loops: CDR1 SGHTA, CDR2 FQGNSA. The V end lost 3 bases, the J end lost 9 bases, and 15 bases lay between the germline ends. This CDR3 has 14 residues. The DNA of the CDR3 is TGTGCCAGCAGCTTTCAGGCCCTCGGAAGTGAGCAGTTCTTC. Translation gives CASSFQALGSEQFF. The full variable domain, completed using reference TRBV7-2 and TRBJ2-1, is GAGVSQSPSNKVTEKGKDVELRCDPISGHTALYWYRQSLGQGLEFLIYFQGNSAPDKSGLPSDRFSAERTGGSVSTLTIQRTQQEDSAVYLCASSFQALGSEQFFGPGTRLTVL.

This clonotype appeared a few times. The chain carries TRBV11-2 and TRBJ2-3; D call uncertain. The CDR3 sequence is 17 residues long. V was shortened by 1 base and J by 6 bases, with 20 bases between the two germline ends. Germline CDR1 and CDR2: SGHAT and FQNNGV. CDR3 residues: CASSLASSRHPKDTQYF. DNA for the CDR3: TGTGCCAGCAGCTTAGCCTCAAGCAGGCACCCTAAGGATACGCAGTATTTT.